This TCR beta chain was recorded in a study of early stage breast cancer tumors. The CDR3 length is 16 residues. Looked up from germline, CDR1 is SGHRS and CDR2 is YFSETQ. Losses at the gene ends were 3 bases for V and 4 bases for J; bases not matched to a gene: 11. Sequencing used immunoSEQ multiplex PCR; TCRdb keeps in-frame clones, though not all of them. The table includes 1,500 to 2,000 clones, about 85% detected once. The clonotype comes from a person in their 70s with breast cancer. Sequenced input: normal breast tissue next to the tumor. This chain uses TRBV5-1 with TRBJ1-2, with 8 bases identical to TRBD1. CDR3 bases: TGCGCCAGCAGCTCGGGGACAGGAACTAATGCCTATGGCTACACCTTC. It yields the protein CASSSGTGTNAYGYTF.